This section outlines one TCR beta chain sequence together with its context. Its antigen is unknown. Data came from immunoSEQ multiplex PCR; TCRdb stores just in-frame clones and leaves some out. The sample carries tens of thousands of clones, roughly 90% recorded once. Time point indicated: week 5, during vaccination. Every vaccine dose comprised 300 ug of mutant IDH1 20-mer peptide plus topical imiquimod. Donors had new WHO grade 3 or 4 IDH1-mutant, ATRX-lost astrocytomas. This record comes from a study of a mutant IDH1 vaccine in newly diagnosed glioma. Study overall: Vaccine dosing followed radiotherapy by 4-6 weeks, or accompanied temozolomide cycles. Patients previously underwent radiotherapy, temozolomide, or both, and most underwent both. Treatment recipients were about 62% male and 37.5% female, and their mean age was around 40 years.

This CDR3 comprises 15 residues. The V end was cut by 2 bases, the J end by 8 bases, with 16 bases between. Germline V gene sequence: CDR1 MDHEN, CDR2 SYDVKM. The clonotype was recovered from a woman aged 45-65 years with glioma. The chain recombines TRBV28 with TRBJ1-5; maybe TRBD1 (6 bases). The sample consisted of PBMCs, taken from a glioma patient whose treatment included an IDH1 peptide vaccine. CDR3 bases: TGTGCCAGCAGTTTAGCCATACCGGGGGCTGAGCCCCAGCATTTT. Protein: CASSLAIPGAEPQHF.